The rows below give T cell receptor beta chains drawn from one sample of a study of molecular identifiers for immune sequencing clone quantification. TCRdb re-analysed the PCR reads in MiXCR, keeping a single row per CDR3 protein. The sample records about half a million distinct CDR3 sequences, about 21% being singletons. The material sequenced was naive CD8+ T cells from blood, with Jurkat cell RNA spiked in. These receptors were obtained from a human donor in good health. Some libraries in this study had Jurkat cell RNA spiked in. Each CDR3 is given with its conserved first and last residue. D genes are given only for firm matches. The size entry is marked missing in some rows and otherwise reads once, few, many or a size class.

d_call,v_call,j_call,clone_size,cdr3_length,cdr3_nt,cdr3_aa
TRBD1,TRBV14,TRBJ2-5,few,15,TGTGCCAGCAGCCCGGCAGGGACAGGGGTTGAGACCCAGTACTTC,CASSPAGTGVETQYF
-,TRBV5-1,TRBJ2-7,many,15,TGCGCCAGCAGCTCTACTGTGGGGGCTGATTACGAGCAGTACTTC,CASSSTVGADYEQYF
-,TRBV12-3/TRBV12-4,TRBJ2-1,-,15,TGTGCCAGCAGGGAAACTAGTGCGGCCTACAATGAGCAGTTCTTC,CASRETSAAYNEQFF
-,TRBV27,TRBJ1-3,few,18,TGTGCCAGCAGTTTGCGGTTGACAGATTACCTCTCTGGAAACACCATATATTTT,CASSLRLTDYLSGNTIYF
-,TRBV7-2,TRBJ1-1,many,15,TGTGCCAGCAGCCCAACTCCGGACAAGAACACTGAAGCTTTCTTT,CASSPTPDKNTEAFF
TRBD2,TRBV11-2,TRBJ2-3,-,17,TGTGCCAGCAGCACGTTAGCGGGGGGGCGTTCCGCAGATACGCAGTATTTT,CASSTLAGGRSADTQYF
-,TRBV14,TRBJ1-1,few,13,TGTGCCAGCAGCGCGGAGTGGGACACTGAAGCTTTCTTT,CASSAEWDTEAFF
-,TRBV7-3,TRBJ1-1,many,15,TGTGCCAGCAGCTTAAACGTCGTAGGGCCCACTGAAGCTTTCTTT,CASSLNVVGPTEAFF
-,TRBV7-6,TRBJ2-7,many,13,TGTGCCAGCAGCTCCAAAGGGGGGTCCGAGCAGTACTTC,CASSSKGGSEQYF
-,TRBV9,TRBJ2-3,few,20,TGTGCCAGCAGCGTAGAACCCCTTGGAGCCAGGACTACTAGCACAGATACGCAGTATTTT,CASSVEPLGARTTSTDTQYF
TRBD2,TRBV5-6,TRBJ2-5,-,16,TGTGCCAGCAGCTTGGAACTAGCGGGAGGGGGGGAGACCCAGTACTTC,CASSLELAGGGETQYF
-,TRBV2,TRBJ1-1,-,13,TGTGCCAGCAGTGACGATCCGAACACTGAAGCTCTCTTT,CASSDDPNTEALF
-,TRBV28,TRBJ2-3,few,16,TGTGCCAGCAGTTTGACAATTCGACCGGTCACAGATACGCAGTATTTT,CASSLTIRPVTDTQYF
TRBD2,TRBV9,TRBJ2-2,many,18,TGTGCCAGCTCTAAATGGGCGAGCGGGAGTAGGAACACCGGGGAGCTGTTTTTT,CASSKWASGSRNTGELFF
TRBD1,TRBV7-2,TRBJ1-2,many,16,TGTGCCAGCAGCTTAGGACAGGGGCTTGGTAGCTATGGCTACACCTTC,CASSLGQGLGSYGYTF
-,TRBV5-4,TRBJ2-7,many,14,TGTGCCAGCAGCTTGGCACACAACTCCTACGAGCAGTACTTC,CASSLAHNSYEQYF
-,TRBV19,TRBJ2-7,few,16,TGTGCCAGTAGCGCTCGGACCTATGGTGTTGACTACGAGCAGTACTTC,CASSARTYGVDYEQYF
-,TRBV20-1,TRBJ2-7,-,15,TGCAGTGCTAGTACTCCCAGACAGGATACCTACGAGCAGTACTTC,CSASTPRQDTYEQYF
TRBD2,TRBV12-3/TRBV12-4,TRBJ2-1,many,13,TGTGCCAGCAGCGAGGGACTAGTCGATGAGCAGTTCTTC,CASSEGLVDEQFF
-,TRBV6-2/TRBV6-3,TRBJ2-5,-,15,TGTGCCAGCACCTCGGGCCAGCTCCTGGGAGAGACCCAGTACTTC,CASTSGQLLGETQYF
-,TRBV5-5,TRBJ2-1,few,13,TGTGCCAGCATCCCGAGGGGGAGCGATGAGCAGTTCTTC,CASIPRGSDEQFF
TRBD2,TRBV20-1,TRBJ2-1,few,17,TGCAGTGCTAGACCAATCGGACTAGCGGGTTCAGGGGGTGAGCAGTTCTTC,CSARPIGLAGSGGEQFF
TRBD2,TRBV9,TRBJ2-7,many,14,TGTGCCAGCAGCGGATACGGACTAGCGGACGAGCAGTACTTC,CASSGYGLADEQYF